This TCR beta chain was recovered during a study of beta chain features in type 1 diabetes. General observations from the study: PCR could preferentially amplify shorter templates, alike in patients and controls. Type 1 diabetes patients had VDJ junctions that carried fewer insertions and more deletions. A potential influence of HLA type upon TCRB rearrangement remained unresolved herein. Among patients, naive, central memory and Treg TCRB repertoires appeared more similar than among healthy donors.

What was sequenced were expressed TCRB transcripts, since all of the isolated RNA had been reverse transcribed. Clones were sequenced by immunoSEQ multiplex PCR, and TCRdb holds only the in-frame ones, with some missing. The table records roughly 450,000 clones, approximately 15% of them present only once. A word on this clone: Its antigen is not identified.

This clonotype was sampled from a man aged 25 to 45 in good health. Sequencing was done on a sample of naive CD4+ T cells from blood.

In DNA, the CDR3 is TGTGCCAGCAGTTACGGAGCGGATAGCAATCAGCCCCAGCATTTT. Protein: CASSYGADSNQPQHF. The V call is TRBV6-5, the J call TRBJ1-5; D not resolved. The V gene's germline CDR1 is MNHEY and CDR2 SVGAGI. This CDR3 contains 15 residues. The germline V and J ends were trimmed by 2 bases and 0 bases, with 8 bases remaining between them.